A single sample is the source of the 30 T cell receptor beta chains below, sequenced in a study of cytomegalovirus exposure and HLA in healthy donors. Amplification used 60 Vbeta primers and 13 Jbeta primers. The method was immunoSEQ multiplex PCR; TCRdb's version includes in-frame clones alone and lacks a portion of them. The sample has about 92,000 clones, 81% seen once; the top ten hold 1% to 1.5%. Sequenced input: PBMCs. The source of these receptors is a girl aged 2 to 9 in good health and CMV-seropositive.

The chain has TRBV6-5 and TRBJ1-5, with 7 bases identical to TRBD1. The CDR3 sequence is 14 residues long. Trimming at V came to 6 bases and at J to 4 bases, leaving 6 bases not matched to a gene. CDR1 MNHEY and CDR2 SVGAGI come from the germline V gene. CDR3 coding DNA: TGTGCCAGCAGCCGGGACAGCGGGAATCAGCCCCAGCATTTT. Translation: CASSRDSGNQPQHF.

V gene TRBV5-1 combines with J gene TRBJ2-2; TRBD1 matches 7 bases. The CDR3 runs 16 residues. J gave up 3 bases and V 4 bases, and 9 bases lay outside the gene matches. CDR1 and CDR2 (germline): SGHRS, YFSETQ. The CDR3 region is CASSGKGGADTGELFF. The CDR3, as DNA: TGCGCCAGCAGCGGGAAAGGGGGCGCGGACACCGGGGAGCTGTTTTTT.

The rearrangement links TRBV5-1 to TRBJ2-7, with TRBD2 identical over 14 bases. The germline V gene encodes CDR1 SGHRS and CDR2 YFSETQ. This CDR3 spans 18 amino acids. After removal of 2 bases from V and 1 base from J, the junction contained 8 bases not matched to a gene. The CDR3 nucleotides read TGCGCCAGCAGCTTAACCTCTGGGACTAGCGGGGGATCCTACGAGCAGTACTTC. Amino acids: CASSLTSGTSGGSYEQYF.

The sample holds a few counts of this clone. The genes are TRBV6-4 and TRBJ2-3, with 7 nucleotides matching TRBD2. Unmatched junction bases numbered 1, after V lost 4 bases and J lost 0 bases. Per germline, CDR1 MRHNA and CDR2 SNTAGT. The length of the CDR3 is 14 residues. CDR3 in amino acids: CASSGSGSTDTQYF. In nucleotides, the CDR3 is TGTGCCAGCAGTGGTAGCGGGAGCACAGATACGCAGTATTTT.

The chain couples TRBV25-1 to TRBJ1-2; 9 nucleotides align to TRBD1. This CDR3 is built from 13 residues. The V segment lost 8 bases and the J segment 7 bases; nucleotides outside the gene matches: 8. Germline CDR1 and CDR2: MGHDK and SYGVNS. The DNA for the CDR3 is TGTGCCAGCGGGGACAGGGACTTTTCTGGCTACACCTTC. It specifies CASGDRDFSGYTF.

J is TRBJ1-2 and V is TRBV9; D gene ambiguous. Germline V CDR1 and CDR2: SGDLS, YYNGEE. V lost 4 bases, J lost 2 bases, and 9 bases lay in between. This CDR3 contains 13 residues. The CDR3 nucleotides read TGTGCCAGCAGCTCCGGGTCGAACTATGGCTACACCTTC. It encodes CASSSGSNYGYTF.

The gene calls are TRBV28 and TRBJ2-7; TRBD2 aligns across 8 bases. Trimming cost V 6 bases and J 6 bases; bases outside gene matches: 10. The CDR3 runs to 14 residues. CDR1 is MDHEN, CDR2 SYDVKM, per germline. In nucleotides, the CDR3 is TGTGCCAGCAGCCCCTCTTGGCGGGAGGCCGAGCAGTACTTC. This sequence encodes CASSPSWREAEQYF.

This chain uses TRBV10-3 with TRBJ1-1; unclear D gene. Germline V gene lookup returns CDR1 ENHRY and CDR2 SYGVKD. The CDR3 length is 15 residues. V gave up 4 bases and J gave up 0 bases, with 12 bases separating them. Here the CDR3 DNA reads TGTGCCATCAGTGCAGGATCTTTTATGAACACTGAAGCTTTCTTT. It translates to CAISAGSFMNTEAFF.

The genes are TRBV7-9 and TRBJ1-4; D ambiguous. The V gene lost 5 bases and the J gene lost 3 bases, with 13 bases spanning the gap. Germline V gives CDR1 SEHNR, CDR2 FQNEAQ (reference sequence). The CDR3 length is 15 residues. The CDR3 sequence is CASSRPGLANEKLFF. CDR3 sequence (DNA): TGTGCCAGCAGCCGCCCCGGGTTGGCTAATGAAAAACTGTTTTTT.

The genes are TRBV6-4 and TRBJ2-2, with TRBD1 matching 9 bases. Trimming cost V 6 bases and J 4 bases; bases outside gene matches: 9. Germline V gives CDR1 MRHNA, CDR2 SNTAGT. This CDR3 region has 16 residues. The CDR3 DNA sequence: TGTGCCAGCAGACAAACGGGACAGGGCGGCACCGGGGAGCTGTTTTTT. It codes for CASRQTGQGGTGELFF.

The chain uses TRBV4-1 and TRBJ2-2, with D maybe TRBD1 (5 bases). The V and J ends lost 0 bases and 6 bases respectively, with 11 bases between them. This CDR3 contains 15 residues. CDR1 and CDR2 from the germline V gene are MGHRA and YSYEKL. CDR3 residues: CASSQEGTGPGELFF. DNA for the CDR3: TGCGCCAGCAGCCAAGAAGGAACAGGCCCCGGGGAGCTGTTTTTT.

The V and J genes are TRBV5-1 and TRBJ2-5; D ambiguous. The ends were cut back, 0 bases at V and 5 bases at J, with 11 bases in the middle. The CDR3 consists of 14 residues. CDR1 SGHRS and CDR2 YFSETQ come from the germline V gene. In nucleotides, the CDR3 is TGCGCCAGCAGCTTGGTAAGCGCGGTTGAGACCCAGTACTTC. Residues: CASSLVSAVETQYF.

This clone was seen a single time. This sequence joins TRBV2 and TRBJ2-1; 7 positions agree with TRBD2. V shed 3 bases and J 2 bases; nucleotides not matched to a gene: 7. Per germline, CDR1 SNHLY and CDR2 FYNNEI. This CDR3 has 16 amino acids. CDR3 nucleotide sequence: TGTGCCAGCAGTGATTGGCGGGAGCTTGCCTACAATGAGCAGTTCTTC. Its protein is CASSDWRELAYNEQFF.

In its sample, this clone was seen a few times. V and J are TRBV27 and TRBJ1-2, with 9 bases that match TRBD1. The CDR3 consists of 13 residues. Losses at the gene ends were 3 bases for V and 8 bases for J; bases not matched to a gene: 4. Germline CDR1 MNHEY, CDR2 SMNVEV (reference sequence). In nucleotides, the CDR3 is TGTGCCAGCAGTTTTGGGACAGGGACCGGCTACACCTTC. This encodes CASSFGTGTGYTF.

The gene calls are TRBV5-1 and TRBJ1-1; D unclear. Germline values: CDR1 SGHRS, CDR2 YFSETQ. The germline V and J ends were trimmed by 2 bases and 0 bases, with 17 bases remaining between them. This CDR3 spans 17 amino acids. The CDR3 nucleotides read TGCGCCAGCAGCTTAGCGCGGCCCGTGCAGATGAACACTGAAGCTTTCTTT. Protein sequence: CASSLARPVQMNTEAFF. The entire variable domain, with the rest obtained from reference TRBV5-1 and TRBJ1-1, is as follows: KAGVTQTPRYLIKTRGQQVTLSCSPISGHRSVSWYQQTPGQGLQFLFEYFSETQRNKGNFPGRFSGRQFSNSRSEMNVSTLELGDSALYLCASSLARPVQMNTEAFFGQGTRLTVV.

This clone was seen just once. The chain uses TRBV19 and TRBJ1-2; TRBD1 matches at 7 bases. The V segment lost 5 bases and the J segment 3 bases; nucleotides outside the gene matches: 9. CDR3 length: 15 residues. Germline V gene lookup returns CDR1 LNHDA and CDR2 SQIVND (reference sequence). For the CDR3, the DNA is TGTGCCAGTAGTTCCTGGACAGGCGATCACTATGGCTACACCTTC. This sequence encodes CASSSWTGDHYGYTF.

This clone was counted a single time. The CDR3 sequence is CASSQTSGVNTGELFF. CDR3 DNA sequence: TGTGCCAGCAGCCAAACTAGCGGGGTGAACACCGGGGAGCTGTTTTTT. The chain has TRBV9 and TRBJ2-2; 10 bases match TRBD2. The germline CDR1 and CDR2 sequences are SGDLS and YYNGEE. CDR3 size: 16 residues. V trimming: 4 bases; J trimming: 1 base; junction bases outside the gene matches: 4.

The chain employs TRBV28 and TRBJ2-1; D is ambiguous. There are 16 residues in the CDR3. Trimming took 5 bases from V and 6 from J, leaving 20 bases between them. From germline, CDR1 is MDHEN and CDR2 SYDVKM. The CDR3 loop is CASSPLRVHVLNEQFF. DNA of the CDR3: TGTGCCAGCAGTCCCCTCCGGGTCCACGTCCTCAATGAGCAGTTCTTC.

The DNA for the CDR3 is TGTGCCAGCAGTTCAGATACTAGGCAGGCCGGGGAGCTGTTTTTT. As protein: CASSSDTRQAGELFF. The chain couples TRBV28 to TRBJ2-2, with a tentative D call TRBD2 (5 bases). CDR3 length: 15 residues. The V end was cut by 4 bases, the J end by 6 bases, with 15 bases between. Germline V gene lookup returns CDR1 MDHEN and CDR2 SYDVKM.

The genes are TRBV6-5 and TRBJ2-5, with 7 bases aligning to TRBD2. The end of the DNA fits TRBJ2-7 better, so the J call may be wrong. The CDR3 has 15 amino acids. Germline V gene sequence: CDR1 MNHEY, CDR2 SVGAGI. This CDR3 is CASSGRSGVSYEQYF. In DNA, the CDR3 is TGTGCCAGCAGTGGACGGAGCGGGGTCTCCTACGAGCAGTACTTC.

The chain has TRBV30 and TRBJ1-5; 8 positions match TRBD1. The J segment lost 2 bases and the V segment lost 1 base, leaving 1 base of the junction unmatched. The germline gives CDR1 GTSNPN, CDR2 SVGIG (reference sequence). This CDR3 region has 14 residues. CDR3 residues: CAWSETGGNQPQHF. The DNA for the CDR3 is TGTGCCTGGAGTGAGACAGGGGGCAATCAGCCCCAGCATTTT.

The chain's CDR3 is CASSPYNRETQYF. CDR3 nucleotides: TGTGCCAGCTCACCATATAATAGAGAGACCCAGTACTTC. The J gene is TRBJ2-5, the V gene TRBV18, with D unresolved. This CDR3 comprises 13 residues. V gave up 2 bases and J gave up 4 bases, with 8 bases separating them. Germline CDR1 KGHSH, CDR2 LQKENI. Looking up the rest from reference TRBV18 and TRBJ2-5 gives the full variable domain: NAGVMQNPRHLVRRRGQEARLRCSPMKGHSHVYWYRQLPEEGLKFMVYLQKENIIDESGMPKERFSAEFPKEGPSILRIQQVVRGDSAAYFCASSPYNRETQYFGPGTRLLVL.

The table lists this clone with a few counts. The chain links TRBV27 to TRBJ1-1, with D tentatively TRBD1 (6 bases). The CDR3 contains 11 residues. Trimming took 9 bases from V and 4 from J, leaving 9 bases between them. Germline V lookup: CDR1 MNHEY, CDR2 SMNVEV (reference sequence). CDR3 sequence (DNA): TGTGCCAGGGTACAGGGCACTGAAGCTTTCTTT. Translating gives CARVQGTEAFF.

The chain carries TRBV10-2 and TRBJ2-7; possibly TRBD1 for D (5 bases). CDR1 is WSHSY, CDR2 SAAADI, per germline. Trimming took 7 bases from V and 3 from J, leaving 7 bases between them. The CDR3 is 11 amino acids. The CDR3 protein is CASTDSYEQYF. The CDR3 nucleotides are TGCGCCAGCACCGACAGCTACGAGCAGTACTTC.

The chain carries TRBV7-6 and TRBJ1-1; D is perhaps TRBD1 (5 bases). The germline V gene has CDR1 SGHVS and CDR2 FNYEAQ. Trimming took 5 bases from V and 5 from J, leaving 9 bases between them. This CDR3 spans 12 amino acids. The CDR3: CASSPDITEAFF. The CDR3 region has the DNA TGTGCCAGCAGCCCGGACATAACTGAAGCTTTCTTT.

This clone was detected only a few times. The chain has TRBV7-9 and TRBJ2-1; TRBD1 agrees at 9 bases. The CDR3 runs 14 residues. CDR1 SEHNR and CDR2 FQNEAQ come from the germline V gene (reference sequence). With V trimmed by 7 bases and J by 6 bases, 7 bases remained unmatched. The CDR3 loop reads CASTRQGVPNEQFF. CDR3 nucleotides: TGTGCCAGCACCCGACAGGGGGTCCCCAATGAGCAGTTCTTC.

The chain couples TRBV7-9 to TRBJ2-7; no clear D. The CDR3 contains 16 residues. V lost 5 bases and J lost 5, with 22 bases in between. Germline V gene sequence: CDR1 SEHNR, CDR2 FQNEAQ (reference sequence). The CDR3 region has the DNA TGTGCCAGCAGCCCACCTTTAGCCCTCGGTTACCACGAGCAGTACTTC. Translating it yields CASSPPLALGYHEQYF.

This clone has only a few counts. This chain joins TRBV6-5 and TRBJ1-1, with 8 bases matching TRBD1. J lost 1 base, V lost 4 bases, and 5 bases had no gene match. Looked up from germline, CDR1 is MNHEY and CDR2 is SVGAGI. This CDR3 contains 15 residues. The DNA for the CDR3 is TGTGCCAGCAGTTTACTCGGGACAGGGAACACTGAAGCTTTCTTT. Protein sequence: CASSLLGTGNTEAFF.

This clone has a handful of counts. The chain's CDR3 is CASQGGNQPQHF. The CDR3 DNA reads as TGTGCCAGCCAGGGTGGCAATCAGCCCCAGCATTTT. The chain carries TRBV28 and TRBJ1-5; D might be TRBD1 (5 bases). Germline-derived CDR1 and CDR2 are MDHEN and SYDVKM. The CDR3 has 12 amino acids. The germline V and J ends were trimmed by 8 bases and 2 bases, with 7 bases remaining between them. The variable domain in full, completed from reference TRBV28 and TRBJ1-5, reads DVKVTQSSRYLVKRTGEKVFLECVQDMDHENMFWYRQDPGLGLRLIYFSYDVKMKEKGDIPEGYSVSREKKERFSLILESASTNQTSMYLCASQGGNQPQHFGDGTRLSIL.

The chain recombines TRBV27 with TRBJ2-7; D unclear. The V and J ends lost 3 bases and 7 bases respectively, with 10 bases between them. The length of the CDR3 is 12 residues. Germline CDR1 reads MNHEY; CDR2 reads SMNVEV (reference sequence). The CDR3 DNA is TGTGCCAGCAGTTTTGGTTTCGGGGAGCAGTACTTC. Protein sequence: CASSFGFGEQYF.